This TCR beta chain was profiled in a study of a mutant IDH1 vaccine in newly diagnosed glioma. Germline CDR1 reads SQVTM; CDR2 reads ANQGSEA. The CDR3 length is 13 residues. Trimming cost V 1 base and J 4 bases, with 10 bases left between them. TCRdb's table, derived via immunoSEQ multiplex PCR, lists solely in-frame clones and lacks some. This table holds 30,000 to 40,000 clones, roughly 89% found once. Time point of the sample: baseline, week 1 (first vaccination visit). Specified treatment: pre-vaccination baseline after standard-of-care therapy. This clone came up once. This clonotype was sampled from a young man with glioma. Sequencing was performed on PBMCs, taken from a glioma patient treated with radiotherapy, temozolomide or both. The V and J genes are TRBV29-1 and TRBJ1-1, with D maybe TRBD1 (6 bases). The CDR3 region is CSVEVSRGTEAFF. CDR3 DNA: TGCAGCGTTGAAGTCTCCAGGGGCACTGAAGCTTTCTTT.